The present TCR beta chain was sequenced within a study of T cells after yellow fever vaccination. The CDR3 has 12 amino acids. CDR1 SNHLY and CDR2 FYNNEI come from the germline V gene. Germline trimming cut 11 bases from V and 8 bases from J; bases unmatched to any gene: 8. Universal primer sites and UMIs were introduced during 5'RACE template-switching synthesis of TCR cDNA. TCRdb itself ran the 5' RACE reads through MiXCR, one entry per CDR3 protein. The profile covers 550,000 or so distinct CDR3 sequences, with about 19% appearing a single time and approximately 14% taken by the ten largest. This clonotype showed up just once.

This clonotype was sampled from a man aged 25-45 years who received the YFV17D yellow fever vaccine. The chain uses TRBV2 and TRBJ2-2, with 7 bases lining up with TRBD1. Sequenced here: PBMCs, sampled 15 days after the yellow fever booster vaccination. CDR3 bases: TGTGCCCTTGGACAGGATAGGGGGGAGCTGTTTTTT. This translates into CALGQDRGELFF.